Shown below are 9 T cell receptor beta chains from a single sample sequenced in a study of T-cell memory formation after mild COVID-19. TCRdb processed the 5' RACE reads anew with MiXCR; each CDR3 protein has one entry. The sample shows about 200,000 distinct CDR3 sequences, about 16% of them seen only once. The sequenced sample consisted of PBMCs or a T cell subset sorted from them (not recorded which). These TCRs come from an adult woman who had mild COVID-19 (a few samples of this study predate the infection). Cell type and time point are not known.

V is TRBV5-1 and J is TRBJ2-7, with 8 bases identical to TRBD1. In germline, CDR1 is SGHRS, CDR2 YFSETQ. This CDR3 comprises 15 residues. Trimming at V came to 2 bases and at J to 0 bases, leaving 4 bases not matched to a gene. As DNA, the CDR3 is TGCGCCAGCAGCTTTGGACAGGGCCTCTCCTACGAGCAGTACTTC. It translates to CASSFGQGLSYEQYF.

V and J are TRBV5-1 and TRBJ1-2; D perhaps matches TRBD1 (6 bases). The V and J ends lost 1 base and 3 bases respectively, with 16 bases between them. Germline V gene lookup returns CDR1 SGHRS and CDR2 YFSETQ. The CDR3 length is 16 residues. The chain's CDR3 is CASSLSTGAGYYGYTF. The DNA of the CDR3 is TGCGCCAGCAGCTTGAGCACGGGGGCTGGCTACTATGGCTACACCTTC.

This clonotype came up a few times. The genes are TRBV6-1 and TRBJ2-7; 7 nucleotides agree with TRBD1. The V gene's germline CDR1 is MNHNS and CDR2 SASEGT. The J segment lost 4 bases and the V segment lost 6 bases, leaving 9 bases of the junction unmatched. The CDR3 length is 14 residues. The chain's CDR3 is CASSSGTAFYEQYF. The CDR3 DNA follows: TGTGCCAGCAGCTCCGGGACAGCTTTTTACGAGCAGTACTTC.

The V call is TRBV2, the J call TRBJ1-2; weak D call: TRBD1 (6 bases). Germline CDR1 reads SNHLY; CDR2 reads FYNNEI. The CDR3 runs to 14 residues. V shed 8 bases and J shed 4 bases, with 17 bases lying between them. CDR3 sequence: CASRLGQLSYGYTF. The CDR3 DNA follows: TGTGCCAGCCGTCTGGGACAACTGTCCTATGGCTACACCTTC.

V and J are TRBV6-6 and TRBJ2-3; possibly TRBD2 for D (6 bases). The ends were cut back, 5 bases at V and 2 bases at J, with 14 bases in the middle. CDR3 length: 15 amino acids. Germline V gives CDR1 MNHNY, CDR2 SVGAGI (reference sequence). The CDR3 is CASSHGRQSTDTQYF. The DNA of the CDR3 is TGTGCCAGCAGTCACGGGAGACAGTCCACAGATACGCAGTATTTT.

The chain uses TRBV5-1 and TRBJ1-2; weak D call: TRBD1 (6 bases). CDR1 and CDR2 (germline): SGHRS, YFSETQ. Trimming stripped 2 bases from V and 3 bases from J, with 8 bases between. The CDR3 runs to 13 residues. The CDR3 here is CASSFSGDYGYTF. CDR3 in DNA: TGCGCCAGCAGCTTTTCAGGGGACTATGGCTACACCTTC.

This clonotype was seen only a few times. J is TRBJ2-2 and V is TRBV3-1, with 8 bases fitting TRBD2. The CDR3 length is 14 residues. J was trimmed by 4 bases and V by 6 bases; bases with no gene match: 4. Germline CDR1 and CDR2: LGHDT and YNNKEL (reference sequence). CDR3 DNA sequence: TGTGCCAGCAGGACTAGCGTGAGCACCGGGGAGCTGTTTTTT. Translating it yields CASRTSVSTGELFF.

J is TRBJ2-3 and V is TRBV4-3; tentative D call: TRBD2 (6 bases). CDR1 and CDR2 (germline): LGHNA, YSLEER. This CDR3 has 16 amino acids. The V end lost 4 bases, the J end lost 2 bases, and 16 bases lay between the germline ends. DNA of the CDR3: TGCGCCAGCAGCCTCAGGGCCTCTAGCGCCACAGATACGCAGTATTTT. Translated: CASSLRASSATDTQYF.

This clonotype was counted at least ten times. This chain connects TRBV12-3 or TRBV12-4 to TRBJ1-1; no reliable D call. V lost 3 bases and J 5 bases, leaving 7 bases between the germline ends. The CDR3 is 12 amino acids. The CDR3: CASSLRRTEAFF. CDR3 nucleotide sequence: TGTGCCAGCAGTTTGAGAAGGACTGAAGCTTTCTTT.